Following are 22 T cell receptor beta chains from one sample sequenced in a study of blood T cells in healthy people across ages. PCR was performed a second time for roughly 7 to 12 cycles using a sample-barcoded 5' primer and a J-beta primer mix. TCRdb itself ran the 5' RACE reads through MiXCR, one entry per CDR3 protein. Of hundreds of thousands of distinct CDR3 sequences in the sample, roughly a quarter were seen once. The sample was also reused in another study, on T cells of mothers and their children.

What was sequenced was blood. The receptors stem from a boy younger than 10 in good health.

This clonotype appeared a few times. V and J are TRBV5-5 and TRBJ2-5; the D gene is possibly TRBD2 (6 bases). The tail of the sequence fits TRBJ2-1 better, so the J call may be wrong. Germline values: CDR1 SGHKS, CDR2 YYEKEE (reference sequence). The CDR3 spans 15 residues. The CDR3 loop reads CASSLGEAIGEEQFF. In nucleotides, the CDR3 is TGTGCCAGCAGCTTGGGGGAGGCTATTGGCGAGGAGCAGTTCTTC.

This sequence joins TRBV21-1 and TRBJ2-7; the D call of TRBD2 is as the table states it, not checked on the DNA. TRBV21-1 is classified as a pseudogene. The CDR3 extends over 16 amino acids. DNA for the CDR3: TGTGCCAGCAGCGTTCCTCGACTAGCGCTCTCCTACGAGCAGTACTTC. Translated: CASSVPRLALSYEQYF.

This clonotype occurred a few times. The gene calls are TRBV6-6 and TRBJ2-7; a weak D match, TRBD1 (6 bases). V lost 5 bases, J lost 4 bases, and 12 bases lay in between. The CDR3 sequence is 13 residues long. Germline lookup yields CDR1 MNHNY and CDR2 SVGAGI (reference sequence). The CDR3 DNA follows: TGTGCCAGCAGTGAATGGACAGATTACGAGCAGTACTTC. Its translation: CASSEWTDYEQYF.

The CDR3 reads CASSKSSEETQYF. The CDR3, as DNA: TGTGCCAGCAGCAAATCCTCCGAAGAGACCCAGTACTTC. The chain employs TRBV7-3 and TRBJ2-5; D not resolved. Germline V gene data show CDR1 as SGHTA and CDR2 as FQGTGA. The CDR3 has 13 residues. Trimming removed 5 bases from V and 3 bases from J, with 10 bases in between.

DNA for the CDR3: TGCAGTGCTAGATCAGGGACTAGCGGGGGGGCCTCAATTGAAGAGCAGTACTTC. It encodes CSARSGTSGGASIEEQYF. The J gene is TRBJ2-7, the V gene TRBV20-1, with 16 bases fitting TRBD2. Germline trimming cut 2 bases from V and 7 bases from J; bases unmatched to any gene: 14. The CDR3 loop spans 18 amino acids. Germline CDR1 reads DFQATT; CDR2 reads SNEGSKA (reference sequence).

A few counts support this clonotype. V is TRBV7-8 and J is TRBJ2-7; 10 bases agree with TRBD2. This CDR3 spans 15 amino acids. Per the germline V gene, CDR1 is SGHVS and CDR2 is FQNEAQ. The V gene end was trimmed by 5 bases and the J gene end by 4 bases; junction bases not matched to a gene: 8. CDR3 nucleotides: TGTGCCAGCAGCCCTCTAACTAGCGGGGAATACGAGCAGTACTTC. This translates into CASSPLTSGEYEQYF.

CDR3 coding DNA: TGTGCCAGCAGTTTTGGCCCCCCTTCGCTAGCGGCGTACAATGAGCAGTTCTTC. This translates into CASSFGPPSLAAYNEQFF. V is TRBV6-2 or TRBV6-3 and J is TRBJ2-1; 7 bases align to TRBD2. Trimming removed 4 bases from V and 4 bases from J; junction bases left unmatched: 16. CDR1 is MNHEY, CDR2 SVGEGT, per germline. The CDR3 totals 18 residues.

V and J are TRBV25-1 and TRBJ2-5; the D is unclear. The end of the DNA is better explained by TRBJ2-1, so the J call may be wrong. The germline V gene has CDR1 MGHDK and CDR2 SYGVNS. The CDR3 totals 12 residues. CDR3 loop: CASSVRWDEQFF. CDR3 coding DNA: TGTGCCAGCAGTGTGCGGTGGGATGAGCAGTTCTTC.

J is TRBJ2-6 and V is TRBV10-3, with 12 bases identical to TRBD1. J gave up 3 bases and V 3 bases, and 9 bases lay outside the gene matches. Germline V lookup: CDR1 ENHRY, CDR2 SYGVKD. CDR3 size: 19 residues. CDR3 sequence (DNA): TGTGCCATCAGTGATCCCCCGGGACAGGGGGCTTATGGGGCCAACGTCCTGACTTTC. Residues: CAISDPPGQGAYGANVLTF.

This clonotype has more than one count but fewer than ten. This chain uses TRBV6-5 with TRBJ1-1; D possibly corresponds to TRBD1 (6 bases). V lost 5 bases and J 0 bases, leaving 10 bases between the germline ends. The germline CDR1 and CDR2 sequences are MNHEY and SVGAGI. The CDR3 runs to 14 residues. Written as DNA, the CDR3 is TGTGCCAGCAGTCCCGACAGGATGAACACTGAAGCTTTCTTT. Translating gives CASSPDRMNTEAFF.

The V call is TRBV4-1, the J call TRBJ2-1; D not resolved. The CDR3 is 15 amino acids. Trimming took off 0 bases at V and 8 bases at J, with 14 bases between the two ends. Looked up from germline, CDR1 is MGHRA and CDR2 is YSYEKL. The CDR3: CASSQDPGRAHEQFF. The CDR3 DNA reads TGCGCCAGCAGCCAAGATCCAGGACGGGCCCATGAGCAGTTCTTC.

As concerns this clonotype: A much bigger clone sits one base away, suggesting this may be a read error. The chain combines TRBV2 with TRBJ1-1, with 7 bases fitting TRBD1. This CDR3 contains 14 residues. The germline V gene encodes CDR1 SNHLY and CDR2 FYNNEI. This CDR3 reads CAISRTGLNTEAFF. CDR3 DNA sequence: TGTGCCATCAGTCGGACAGGACTGAACACTGAAGCTTTCTTT. Using reference TRBV2 and TRBJ1-1 for the parts outside the CDR3, the full variable domain is EPEVTQTPSHQVTQMGQEVILRCVPISNHLYFYWYRQILGQKVEFLVSFYNNEISEKSEIFDDQFSVERPDGSNFTLKIRSTKLEDSAMYFCAISRTGLNTEAFFGQGTRLTVV.

This clonotype was counted between two and nine times. The J gene is TRBJ1-5, the V gene TRBV6-5; D gene unclear. V gave up 6 bases and J gave up 4 bases, with 13 bases separating them. CDR3 length: 14 residues. Germline values: CDR1 MNHEY, CDR2 SVGAGI. The CDR3, as DNA: TGTGCCAGCAGGCCATTGGGCAGAAATCAGCCCCAGCATTTT. Residues: CASRPLGRNQPQHF.

This clonotype showed up just a few times. The chain joins TRBV30 to TRBJ1-1; no reliable D call. Trimming took 3 bases from V and 3 from J, leaving 8 bases between them. The CDR3 covers 12 residues. Per the germline V gene, CDR1 is GTSNPN and CDR2 is SVGIG (reference sequence). The CDR3 spells CAWRPGHTEAFF. As DNA, the CDR3 is TGTGCCTGGAGACCCGGTCACACTGAAGCTTTCTTT.

This clonotype appeared a few times. This chain joins TRBV6-2 or TRBV6-3 and TRBJ2-2; a possible D gene is TRBD2 (6 bases). Germline CDR1 reads MNHEY; CDR2 reads SVGEGT. V lost 7 bases, J lost 6 bases, and 18 bases lay in between. The CDR3 runs to 15 residues. The CDR3 sequence is CASIQRGGVSGELFF. CDR3 nucleotide sequence: TGTGCCAGCATCCAACGTGGCGGGGTCTCCGGGGAGCTGTTTTTT.

V gene TRBV12-3 or TRBV12-4 combines with J gene TRBJ2-5; unclear D gene. The V gene lost 3 bases and the J gene lost 6 bases, with 20 bases spanning the gap. This CDR3 contains 16 residues. The CDR3 coding sequence is TGTGCCAGCAGTTTCTCCCTAGTTAGGTCTCAAAAGACCCAGTACTTC. Amino acid sequence: CASSFSLVRSQKTQYF.

This clonotype was seen more than once but under ten times. The chain uses TRBV4-2 and TRBJ1-1; TRBD1 is a possible D gene (6 bases). The V gene lost 2 bases and the J gene lost 0 bases, with 10 bases spanning the gap. Looked up from germline, CDR1 is LGHNA and CDR2 is YNFKEQ. The CDR3 has 15 residues. In DNA form, the CDR3 reads TGTGCCAGCAGCCAACCGGGACACTTGAACACTGAAGCTTTCTTT. Translated, it gives CASSQPGHLNTEAFF.

In its sample, this clonotype was seen a few times. V gene TRBV6-1 combines with J gene TRBJ2-1, with 8 bases that match TRBD2. There are 15 residues in the CDR3. Germline loops: CDR1 MNHNS, CDR2 SASEGT. With V trimmed by 6 bases and J by 0 bases, 4 bases remained unmatched. The CDR3 region has the DNA TGTGCCAGCAGCACCGGACTAGCCTCCTACAATGAGCAGTTCTTC. It translates to CASSTGLASYNEQFF.

The V and J genes are TRBV11-2 and TRBJ2-7; TRBD2 might be the D (5 bases). Per the germline V gene, CDR1 is SGHAT and CDR2 is FQNNGV. V was clipped by 3 bases and J by 0 bases, with 6 bases between them. CDR3 size: 13 residues. The CDR3, as DNA: TGTGCCAGCAGCTTCGACTACTCCTACGAGCAGTACTTC. It specifies CASSFDYSYEQYF.

The table lists this clonotype with a few counts. The chain joins TRBV6-9 to TRBJ2-3; 7 bases match TRBD1. The length of the CDR3 is 15 residues. Per the germline V gene, CDR1 is MNHGY and CDR2 is SVAAGI. The V segment lost 2 bases and the J segment 5 bases; nucleotides outside the gene matches: 7. The CDR3 protein is CASSYPDRVGDTQYF. The CDR3 DNA reads as TGTGCCAGCAGTTATCCAGACAGGGTTGGAGATACGCAGTATTTT.

This clonotype was picked up many times. This chain connects TRBV29-1 to TRBJ2-7; 7 positions agree with TRBD1. The V segment lost 6 bases and the J segment 5 bases; nucleotides outside the gene matches: 10. The germline gives CDR1 SQVTM, CDR2 ANQGSEA. The CDR3 runs 13 residues. DNA for the CDR3: TGCAGCGTGGATGTACAGGGGAGAAACGAGCAGTACTTC. It translates to CSVDVQGRNEQYF.

In this sample, this clonotype turned up a few times. The rearrangement uses TRBV7-3 and TRBJ2-5; D is ambiguous. CDR1 is SGHTA and CDR2 is FQGTGA in the germline V gene. The ends were cut back, 5 bases at V and 5 bases at J, with 15 bases in the middle. The CDR3 contains 14 residues. The CDR3: CASSPTPAAETQYF. The CDR3 nucleotides read TGTGCCAGCAGCCCAACCCCCGCTGCCGAGACCCAGTACTTC.